Detailed here is one T cell receptor (beta chain). The antigen remains undetermined. Generated by immunoSEQ multiplex PCR, the TCRdb table keeps only in-frame clones and is missing some. The top ten hold 0.85% to 0.95% of the sample, which has approximately 70,000 clones, around 87% seen once. This sample stems from a study of OX40 agonist ivuxolimab in advanced cancers. Background on the study: Patients were dosed intravenously with ivuxolimab at 0.01 to 10 mg/kg every 2 weeks. Dose-escalation patients had hepatocellular carcinoma, melanoma, renal cell or head and neck cancer.

Autoimmune disease history or systemic immunosuppression led to patients being barred. General study points: Relative to CD4+ cells, CD8+ T cells on average had more expanded clones.

This sequence originates from an adult with an advanced solid tumor such as melanoma, head and neck, liver or kidney cancer. The sample was CD4+ or CD8+ T cells sorted from blood, taken in a trial of the OX40 agonist ivuxolimab.

The CDR3 reads CASSLVGGPTDTQYF. CDR3 DNA sequence: TGTGCCAGCAGCTTAGTGGGGGGACCCACAGATACGCAGTATTTT. The J gene is TRBJ2-3, the V gene TRBV11-3; D perhaps matches TRBD2 (6 bases). CDR3 length equals 15 residues. CDR1 is SGHNT, CDR2 YENEEA, per germline. Trimming removed 1 base from V and 2 bases from J, with 10 bases in between.